Listed below are T cell receptor beta chains from one sample, sequenced in a study of PD-1 blockade in mismatch repair-deficient tumors. The table came from immunoSEQ multiplex PCR; TCRdb's copy has only in-frame clones and leaves some out. The table records around 120,000 clones, approximately 86% of them present only once. Sequencing was performed on peripheral blood, taken 44 weeks after starting pembrolizumab. These receptor sequences come from an adult with mismatch repair-deficient cancer. Each CDR3 is given with its conserved first and last residue. A D gene is named only where the DNA matches it firmly. Size values are once, few and many counts, or a class for expanded clones, and some rows have none.

-	TRBV5-4	-	TRBJ2-3	TGTGCCAGCAGCTTGAGGTTGGGGGGAAGCACAGATACGCAGTATTTT	CASSLRLGGSTDTQYF
-	TRBV19	-	TRBJ1-1	TGTGCCAGTAGTATCCACTCCTATTCAGACGGTGAAGCTTTCTTT	CASSIHSYSDGEAFF
TRBD1	TRBV6-5	-	TRBJ2-7	TGTGCCAGCAGTTGGGGACAGGGGTACGAGCAGTACTTC	CASSWGQGYEQYF
TRBD2	TRBV4-3	-	TRBJ2-3	TGCGCCAGCAGCCGAGGGACTAGCAGCACAGATACGCAGTATTTT	CASSRGTSSTDTQYF
TRBD1	TRBV18	-	TRBJ2-7	TGTGCCAGCTCACCAGTGGGACAGGGGGTCCTTTACGAGCAGTACTTC	CASSPVGQGVLYEQYF
TRBD1	TRBV29-1	-	TRBJ2-5	TGCAGCGTTGAGCTGGGACAGAAAGAGACCCAGTACTTC	CSVELGQKETQYF
-	TRBV6-5	-	TRBJ2-6	TGTGCCAGCAACGAGGTCTCTGGGGCCAACGTCCTGACTTTC	CASNEVSGANVLTF
-	TRBV15	-	TRBJ2-1	TGTGCCACCAGCAGCGGCTCCTACAATGAGCAGTTCTTC	CATSSGSYNEQFF
-	TRBV6-5	few	TRBJ2-7	TGTGCCAGCAGTTACCTCTACGAGCAGTACTTC	CASSYLYEQYF
-	TRBV4-3	-	TRBJ2-2	TGCGCCAGCAGCCAAGGGCCCCAGGCCAACACCGGGGAGCTGTTTTTT	CASSQGPQANTGELFF
TRBD2	TRBV4-1	-	TRBJ2-1	TGCGCCAGCAGCCCAAGCGGGGGGCATGAGCAGTTCTTC	CASSPSGGHEQFF
TRBD1	TRBV25-1	-	TRBJ2-1	TGTGCCAGCAGTGAACCGGGGACAGGCTCCTACAATGAGCAGTTCTTC	CASSEPGTGSYNEQFF
-	TRBV28	-	TRBJ2-1	TGTGCCAGCTCCAGAGGCGGTTCCGATGAGCAGTTCTTC	CASSRGGSDEQFF
TRBD1	TRBV29-1	-	TRBJ2-5	TGCAGCGTCGCCGACCTGGGACAGCAAGAGACCCAGTACTTC	CSVADLGQQETQYF
-	TRBV28	-	TRBJ2-7	TGTGCCAGCAGTCCCACAGACAGGTGGGGACCCTACGAGCAGTACTTC	CASSPTDRWGPYEQYF
-	TRBV4-3	-	TRBJ2-3	TGCGCCAACAGCCAAGTTGCAAGTGCAGGGCGAGCAGATACGCAGTATTTT	CANSQVASAGRADTQYF
TRBD2	TRBV5-1	-	TRBJ2-1	TGCGCCAGCAGCTTTAGCGGGAGCTCCTACAATGAGCAGTTCTTC	CASSFSGSSYNEQFF
TRBD2	TRBV6-5	-	TRBJ2-4	TGTGCCAGCAGTTCTGCCCCGGGGGGGGGCAAAAACATTCAGTACTTC	CASSSAPGGGKNIQYF
-	TRBV9	-	TRBJ2-1	TGTGCCAGCAGCGTAGCATTGTCAAACAACAATGAGCAGTTCTTC	CASSVALSNNNEQFF
-	TRBV6-6	-	TRBJ1-2	TGTGCCAGCAGTTACACCCAGGGCGGGGGCTACACCTTC	CASSYTQGGGYTF
TRBD2	TRBV6-1	-	TRBJ2-7	TGTGCCAGCAGGGTAAGCGGGAGAAAGTACTTC	CASRVSGRKYF
TRBD2	TRBV7-9	-	TRBJ2-1	TGTGCCAGCACCTCCTCCACCTCGCTAGCGGGGTCCTACAATGAGCAGTTCTTC	CASTSSTSLAGSYNEQFF
TRBD2	TRBV4-1	-	TRBJ2-1	TGCGCCAGCAGCCAAGTAGCGGGAGGGCCTTATGAGCAGTTCTTC	CASSQVAGGPYEQFF
-	TRBV7-9	-	TRBJ2-7	TGTGCCAGCAGCTTAGGGTATCCTTACGAGCAGTACTTC	CASSLGYPYEQYF
TRBD2	TRBV4-2	-	TRBJ2-7	TGTGCCAGCAGCTTAACCGGACTAGCCCCCTGGGAGCAGTACTTC	CASSLTGLAPWEQYF
-	TRBV10-2	-	TRBJ1-2	TGCGCCAGCAGTGAATTAACGACGGCGAACTATGGCTACACCTTC	CASSELTTANYGYTF